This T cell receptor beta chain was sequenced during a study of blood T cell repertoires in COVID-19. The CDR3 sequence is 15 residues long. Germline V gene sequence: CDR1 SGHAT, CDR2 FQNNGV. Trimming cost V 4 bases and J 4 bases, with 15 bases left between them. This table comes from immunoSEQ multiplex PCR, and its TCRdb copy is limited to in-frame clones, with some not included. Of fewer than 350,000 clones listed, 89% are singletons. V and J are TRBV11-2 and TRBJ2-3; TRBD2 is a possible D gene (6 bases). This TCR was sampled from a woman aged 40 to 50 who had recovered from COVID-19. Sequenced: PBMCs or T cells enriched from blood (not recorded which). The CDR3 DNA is TGTGCCAGCAGCTCGTGGGGGGTCGGGGCAGATACGCAGTATTTT. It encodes CASSSWGVGADTQYF.